The source of this T cell receptor beta chain is a study of T-cell reconstitution after alpha-beta-depleted transplantation in children. Study results and caveats: Surviving recipient T cells and thymic progenitors accounted for the high day-60 TCRbeta diversity observed in some patients. Counts and diversity of T cells one year after transplant came mostly from newly produced T cells. Two months or so post-transplant, alpha-beta T cells reportedly derived from several hundred expanded graft clones.

A library of TCRbeta sequences, prepared with unique molecular identifiers, was generated. TCRdb used MiXCR to reprocess the PCR reads, holding one entry per CDR3 protein. Of about 980,000 distinct CDR3 sequences in the sample, about 29% were seen once. With 4 bases removed from V and 2 bases from J, the gap between germline ends came to 17 bases. The CDR3 spans 16 residues. Germline CDR1 reads LGHDT; CDR2 reads YNNKEL (reference sequence). A remark on this clonotype: Its antigen remains unknown.

The source material was PBMCs, mostly from graft donor cells, sampled 360 days after TCRalphabeta/CD19-depleted stem cell transplant. The source of this sequence is a boy in the first two years of life who had a stem cell transplant for SCID, so the T cells may come from the graft donor. The chain is built from TRBV3-1 and TRBJ2-5, with TRBD2 as a possible D gene (5 bases). This chain's CDR3 is CASSPPRVARQETQYF. The CDR3 bases are TGTGCCAGCAGCCCCCCGCGGGTAGCGAGACAAGAGACCCAGTACTTC.